The 21 T cell receptor beta chains below all came from one sample that was sequenced in a study of blood T cell repertoires in COVID-19. Clones were sequenced by immunoSEQ multiplex PCR, and TCRdb holds only the in-frame ones, with some missing. Seen here are 310,000 or so clones, about nine tenths observed once, and the top ten hold approximately 2.1%. Sequenced sample: peripheral blood. The source is a woman between 25 and 40 years old with COVID-19, enrolled during active disease.

The chain joins TRBV19 to TRBJ1-2; D remains ambiguous. The CDR3 length is 13 residues. CDR1 and CDR2 from the germline V gene are LNHDA and SQIVND (reference sequence). Trimming removed 3 bases at V and 7 bases at J, with 12 bases between. The CDR3 reads CASSMSDILGYTF. CDR3 coding DNA: TGTGCCAGTAGTATGTCAGACATACTTGGCTACACCTTC.

This chain connects TRBV7-3 to TRBJ2-5; 10 bases are shared with TRBD2. Germline CDR1 SGHTA, CDR2 FQGTGA. The CDR3 is 14 residues long. V shed 5 bases and J 5 bases; nucleotides not matched to a gene: 5. CDR3 sequence: CASSPTSGAETQYF. The CDR3 DNA reads TGTGCCAGCAGCCCCACTAGCGGGGCGGAGACCCAGTACTTC.

This clone was observed once. This chain joins TRBV2 and TRBJ1-2, with a possible D match to TRBD1 (5 bases). CDR1 SNHLY and CDR2 FYNNEI come from the germline V gene. This CDR3 is 16 amino acids long. V dropped 4 bases and J dropped 3 bases, with 18 bases sitting between them. CDR3 protein: CASSVEQARVDYGYTF. CDR3 DNA: TGTGCCAGCAGTGTTGAACAGGCTCGGGTCGACTATGGCTACACCTTC.

The rearrangement uses TRBV27 and TRBJ1-2, with 7 bases identical to TRBD1. With 4 bases clipped from V and 4 bases from J, the junction kept 9 bases outside the gene matches. The CDR3 is 15 residues long. Germline V CDR1 and CDR2: MNHEY, SMNVEV (reference sequence). Here the CDR3 reads CASSSTRDSLYGYTF. In DNA, the CDR3 is TGTGCCAGCAGTTCGACCCGGGACAGCCTCTATGGCTACACCTTC.

The genes are TRBV29-1 and TRBJ2-2, with 9 bases fitting TRBD1. V dropped 7 bases and J dropped 3; count of bases not matched to a gene: 6. Germline values: CDR1 SQVTM, CDR2 ANQGSEA. CDR3 length equals 14 residues. The CDR3 here is CSANRDRDTGELFF. CDR3 DNA sequence: TGCAGCGCCAACCGGGACAGGGACACCGGGGAGCTGTTTTTT.

This clone was picked up a small number of times. The gene calls are TRBV5-5 and TRBJ1-2; D possibly corresponds to TRBD1 (5 bases). The CDR3 has 14 residues. The germline V gene has CDR1 SGHKS and CDR2 YYEKEE (reference sequence). V dropped 3 bases and J dropped 5 bases, with 14 bases sitting between them. The CDR3 region is CASSSPTERYGYTF. CDR3 nucleotide sequence: TGTGCCAGCAGCTCCCCGACAGAGAGGTATGGCTACACCTTC.

CDR3 sequence (DNA): TGTGCCAGCAGTTTAAACAACTACAATGAGCAGTTCTTC. It encodes CASSLNNYNEQFF. The chain has TRBV28 and TRBJ2-1; D not resolved. V shed 2 bases and J shed 3 bases, with 5 bases lying between them. The CDR3 is made up of 13 amino acids. Germline values: CDR1 MDHEN, CDR2 SYDVKM.

The chain joins TRBV11-3 to TRBJ2-5, with a weak D call TRBD1 (5 bases). V shed 1 base and J shed 1 base, with 16 bases lying between them. Germline-derived CDR1 and CDR2 are SGHNT and YENEEA. The CDR3 is 17 amino acids. The CDR3 is CASSLGRGLGGQETQYF. In nucleotides, the CDR3 is TGTGCCAGCAGCTTAGGAAGGGGCCTTGGTGGCCAAGAGACCCAGTACTTC.

The chain links TRBV2 to TRBJ2-7, with 10 nucleotides matching TRBD2. CDR1 is SNHLY, CDR2 FYNNEI, per germline. V lost 4 bases, J lost 1 base, and 7 bases stayed unmatched. This CDR3 is built from 16 residues. The chain's CDR3 is CASSGRLAGVSYEQYF. The CDR3 bases are TGTGCCAGCAGTGGCAGACTAGCGGGCGTTTCCTACGAGCAGTACTTC.

The chain has TRBV30 and TRBJ1-6; D gene uncertain. The V gene lost 3 bases and the J gene lost 6 bases, with 9 bases spanning the gap. The CDR3 is 13 amino acids. Per the germline V gene, CDR1 is GTSNPN and CDR2 is SVGIG (reference sequence). CDR3: CAWREESNSPLHF. CDR3 bases: TGTGCCTGGAGAGAAGAGAGTAATTCACCCCTCCACTTT.

The table lists this clone with a count of one. The genes are TRBV19 and TRBJ2-7; TRBD1 agrees at 9 bases. Trimming cost V 5 bases and J 7 bases; bases outside gene matches: 9. The CDR3 totals 14 residues. CDR1 and CDR2 from the germline V gene are LNHDA and SQIVND (reference sequence). The CDR3 nucleotides are TGTGCCAGTAGTCCGGACAGGGGAGAGAGGGAGCAGTACTTC. As protein: CASSPDRGEREQYF. Together with reference TRBV19 and TRBJ2-7, the CDR3 gives the full variable domain: DGGITQSPKYLFRKEGQNVTLSCEQNLNHDAMYWYRQDPGQGLRLIYYSQIVNDFQKGDIAEGYSVSREKKESFPLTVTSAQKNPTAFYLCASSPDRGEREQYFGPGTRLTVT.

V usage is TRBV4-2 and J usage is TRBJ2-1; TRBD2 matches at 10 bases. The CDR3 length is 17 residues. V dropped 0 bases and J dropped 2; count of bases not matched to a gene: 4. CDR1 LGHNA and CDR2 YNFKEQ come from the germline V gene. CDR3 loop: CASSQEGAGGPYNEQFF. CDR3 DNA sequence: TGTGCCAGCAGCCAAGAGGGAGCGGGAGGGCCCTACAATGAGCAGTTCTTC.

The chain has TRBV6-6 and TRBJ1-2, with TRBD1 as a possible D gene (5 bases). CDR1 is MNHNY and CDR2 is SVGAGI in the germline V gene (reference sequence). Between the trimmed V and J ends, which lost 5 bases and 10 bases, there was a span of 17 bases. This CDR3 spans 13 amino acids. This CDR3 reads CASSLLDRVFYTF. In DNA form, the CDR3 reads TGTGCCAGCAGTCTCCTTGACAGAGTCTTCTACACCTTC.

The chain joins TRBV5-1 to TRBJ2-5; 12 bases are shared with TRBD2. CDR3 length: 17 residues. Looked up from germline, CDR1 is SGHRS and CDR2 is YFSETQ. V shed 1 base and J 7 bases; nucleotides not matched to a gene: 11. Here the CDR3 DNA reads TGCGCCAGCAGCTTGCGATGGACTAGCGGGATTCAAACGACCCAGTACTTC. Translating it yields CASSLRWTSGIQTTQYF.

This clone was found once. The chain uses TRBV12-3 or TRBV12-4 and TRBJ1-3; the D is unclear. There are 13 residues in the CDR3. Trimming removed 11 bases at V and 0 bases at J, with 11 bases between. DNA of the CDR3: TGTGCCTGCGGGAGCCACTCTGGAAACACCATATATTTT. As protein: CACGSHSGNTIYF.

This clone was counted a single time. The rearrangement uses TRBV5-5 and TRBJ2-7, with D uncertain. This CDR3 has 18 residues. CDR1 is SGHKS, CDR2 YYEKEE, per germline (reference sequence). Trimming left V 0 bases short and J 0 bases short, with 19 bases between. In nucleotides, the CDR3 is TGTGCCAGCAGCTTGGGACCATCCGTGCCAGGAAGCTCCTACGAGCAGTACTTC. It translates to CASSLGPSVPGSSYEQYF.

This clone was observed once. The chain joins TRBV29-1 to TRBJ2-2, with 7 positions matching TRBD1. The CDR3 runs 11 residues. Germline loops: CDR1 SQVTM, CDR2 ANQGSEA. Unmatched junction bases numbered 2, after V lost 7 bases and J lost 6 bases. The CDR3 nucleotides are TGCAGCGGGGGGACAGCCGGGGAGCTGTTTTTT. Protein product: CSGGTAGELFF.

J is TRBJ1-5 and V is TRBV27, with 7 bases aligning to TRBD1. The germline V gene encodes CDR1 MNHEY and CDR2 SMNVEV (reference sequence). V shed 4 bases, J shed 5 bases, and the junction held 11 bases outside the gene matches. The CDR3 extends over 16 amino acids. The chain's CDR3 is CASSSHPTGAYQPQHF. The CDR3 DNA reads TGTGCCAGCAGTTCCCATCCTACAGGGGCCTATCAGCCCCAGCATTTT.

This chain joins TRBV4-1 and TRBJ2-7; 11 bases match TRBD2. With V trimmed by 0 bases and J by 6 bases, 4 bases remained unmatched. The CDR3 extends over 15 amino acids. The germline CDR1 and CDR2 sequences are MGHRA and YSYEKL. The CDR3 loop reads CASSQEGLAGFEQYF. CDR3 bases: TGCGCCAGCAGCCAAGAAGGACTAGCGGGTTTCGAGCAGTACTTC.

The chain links TRBV6-5 to TRBJ1-1; 7 positions match TRBD1. The germline V gene has CDR1 MNHEY and CDR2 SVGAGI. CDR3 length equals 15 residues. V was clipped by 0 bases and J by 5 bases; unmatched bases: 6. The CDR3 is CASSYSYIRGTEAFF. As DNA, the CDR3 is TGTGCCAGCAGTTACTCCTACATCAGGGGGACTGAAGCTTTCTTT.

V gene TRBV30 combines with J gene TRBJ2-7; weak D call: TRBD2 (5 bases). Germline CDR1 and CDR2: GTSNPN and SVGIG (reference sequence). V lost 0 bases to trimming and J lost 2 bases, with 11 bases between them. The length of the CDR3 is 14 residues. Written as DNA, the CDR3 is TGTGCCTGGAGTGTTTCGAGGGAACCCTACGAGCAGTACTTC. Translated, it gives CAWSVSREPYEQYF.